This is a list of T cell receptor beta chains from one sample in a study of response to subunit inactivated influenza vaccine. TCRdb independently ran MiXCR on the RT-PCR reads; one entry per CDR3 protein. The sample lists about 650,000 distinct CDR3 sequences, 15% to 19% occurring once. The sequences come from PBMCs from blood, collected about 11 days after vaccination. The receptor set was obtained from a man aged 50 to 59 who received an inactivated influenza vaccine. Each CDR3 is given with its conserved first and last residue. Fields, in order: V gene, D gene, clone size, J gene, CDR3 DNA, CDR3 protein. The D gene is left open where the match is weak. For some rows the clone size is stated as once, few or many, or as a class when expanded; others skip it.

V: TRBV6-2/TRBV6-3
D: TRBD1
size: -
J: TRBJ2-5
DNA: TGTGCCGCCTTTCCCGGGACAGGGGAAGAGACCCAGTACTTC
CDR3: CAAFPGTGEETQYF

V: TRBV9
D: TRBD2
size: few
J: TRBJ2-1
DNA: TGTGCCAGCAGCGTAGGCTTTGCGGGGGGGTTCGATGAGCAGTTCTTC
CDR3: CASSVGFAGGFDEQFF

V: TRBV5-1
D: -
size: -
J: TRBJ2-2
DNA: TGCGCCAGCAGCTTGGCACAGGGTGGCGGGGAGCTGTTTTTT
CDR3: CASSLAQGGGELFF

V: TRBV10-3
D: -
size: few
J: TRBJ1-1
DNA: TGTGCCATCAAGAACCTAGGAAACACTGAAGCTTTCTTT
CDR3: CAIKNLGNTEAFF

V: TRBV5-6
D: -
size: few
J: TRBJ2-2
DNA: TGTGCCAGCAGCTTGTCGGGGGCGCTGTCCGGGGAGCTGTTTTTT
CDR3: CASSLSGALSGELFF

V: TRBV6-2/TRBV6-3
D: TRBD1
size: many
J: TRBJ1-2
DNA: TGTGCCAGCACCCGGGACAGTTCCTATGGCTACACCTTC
CDR3: CASTRDSSYGYTF

V: TRBV5-1
D: TRBD2
size: -
J: TRBJ2-1
DNA: TGCGCCAGCAATGGACTAGCGGGATCCTACAATGAGCAGTTCTTC
CDR3: CASNGLAGSYNEQFF

V: TRBV28
D: -
size: -
J: TRBJ2-7
DNA: TGTGCCAGCAGTTTAGGGGTCGGGTCCTACGAGCAGTACTTC
CDR3: CASSLGVGSYEQYF

V: TRBV10-3
D: TRBD2
size: -
J: TRBJ2-7
DNA: TGTGCCATCAGTGAGTCTAGCGGGAGCCTCAACGAGCAGTACTTC
CDR3: CAISESSGSLNEQYF

V: TRBV18
D: -
size: once
J: TRBJ2-5
DNA: TGTGCCAGCTCACCACCGGTCACGGGTACTCCTGAGACCCAGTACTTC
CDR3: CASSPPVTGTPETQYF

V: TRBV5-1
D: -
size: few
J: TRBJ1-2
DNA: TGCGCCAGCAGCCTGGAGGGACGGAGAAACTATGGCTACACCTTC
CDR3: CASSLEGRRNYGYTF

V: TRBV7-9
D: TRBD1
size: -
J: TRBJ1-4
DNA: TGTGCCAGCAGCTTGTCTTCAGGGGGCGGTGAAAAACTGTTTTTT
CDR3: CASSLSSGGGEKLFF

V: TRBV6-5
D: -
size: -
J: TRBJ2-3
DNA: TGTGCCAGCAGTTACGACATTAGCCGCCCAGACACAGATACGCAGTATTTT
CDR3: CASSYDISRPDTDTQYF

V: TRBV5-6
D: TRBD1
size: -
J: TRBJ1-1
DNA: TGTGCCAGCAGCTCCTACCCCCGGACAGGCCTTGAAGCTTTCTTT
CDR3: CASSSYPRTGLEAFF

V: TRBV12-3/TRBV12-4
D: -
size: -
J: TRBJ2-5
DNA: TGTGCCAGCAGGCCAGACGGGGGCGCCCAGTACTTC
CDR3: CASRPDGGAQYF

V: TRBV7-2
D: TRBD1
size: -
J: TRBJ1-2
DNA: TGTGCCAGCAGTGGGACAGGGTATGGCTATGGCTACACCTTC
CDR3: CASSGTGYGYGYTF

V: TRBV15
D: TRBD1
size: -
J: TRBJ2-7
DNA: TGTGCCACCAGCAGAGGACAGGGGGCGCATTACGAGCAGTACTTC
CDR3: CATSRGQGAHYEQYF

V: TRBV3-1
D: -
size: -
J: TRBJ2-1
DNA: TGTGCCAGCAGCCAAGATTGGGCGGGGACGTTGAAGTTCTTC
CDR3: CASSQDWAGTLKFF

V: TRBV7-9
D: -
size: -
J: TRBJ1-2
DNA: TGTGCCAGCAGCTTAGGTCCAACAGGGAGCTATGGCTACACCTTC
CDR3: CASSLGPTGSYGYTF

V: TRBV7-2
D: TRBD1
size: few
J: TRBJ2-5
DNA: TGTGCCAGCAGTCCACAGGGGTTGGAGACCCAGTACTTC
CDR3: CASSPQGLETQYF

V: TRBV9
D: TRBD2
size: -
J: TRBJ2-1
DNA: TGTGCCAGCAGCGCGACTAGCGGGAAGACCTACAATGAGCAGTTCTTC
CDR3: CASSATSGKTYNEQFF

V: TRBV28
D: TRBD1
size: few
J: TRBJ1-4
DNA: TGTGCCAGCAGTTATCAGGGGGCGAGGGAAAAACTGTTTTTT
CDR3: CASSYQGAREKLFF

V: TRBV18
D: -
size: -
J: TRBJ2-2
DNA: TGTGCCAGCTCTCCTACCCCCCCCGGGAGACAGCAGAACACCGGGGAGCTGTTTTTT
CDR3: CASSPTPPGRQQNTGELFF

V: TRBV5-1
D: -
size: many
J: TRBJ1-5
DNA: TGCGCCAGCAGCCGGGACGGCAATCAGCCCCAGCATTTT
CDR3: CASSRDGNQPQHF

V: TRBV14
D: -
size: -
J: TRBJ2-1
DNA: TGTGCCAGCAGCCAAACATTGATCACCTGGCAGTTCTTC
CDR3: CASSQTLITWQFF

V: TRBV3-1
D: -
size: -
J: TRBJ2-2
DNA: TGTGCCAGCAGCCCCCGACAGGTTGACACCGGGGAGCTGTTTTTT
CDR3: CASSPRQVDTGELFF

V: TRBV15
D: TRBD1
size: -
J: TRBJ2-2
DNA: TGTGCCACCAGCAGGGGACAGGGGGCTTTAACCGGGGAGCTGTTTTTT
CDR3: CATSRGQGALTGELFF

V: TRBV11-3
D: -
size: -
J: TRBJ1-1
DNA: TGTGCCAGCAGCTTATTCCAGGGCGAAGCTTTCTTT
CDR3: CASSLFQGEAFF

V: TRBV6-1
D: -
size: -
J: TRBJ2-1
DNA: TGTGCCAGCACCCTCCCGAAGGGAAGCTCCTACAATGAGCAGTTCTTC
CDR3: CASTLPKGSSYNEQFF

V: TRBV29-1
D: -
size: -
J: TRBJ2-5
DNA: TGCAGCGTTGGTGGACCGCGCCTCCAGCAGACCCAGTACTTC
CDR3: CSVGGPRLQQTQYF

V: TRBV29-1
D: TRBD1
size: few
J: TRBJ2-1
DNA: TGCAGCGTTGCCCCCCCTTTTTCACAGGGGAACAATGAGCAGTTCTTC
CDR3: CSVAPPFSQGNNEQFF

V: TRBV6-1
D: TRBD1
size: few
J: TRBJ2-7
DNA: TGTGCCAGCACTGACCGGGACAGGGATATTATTATTCTCCACGAGCAGTACTTC
CDR3: CASTDRDRDIIILHEQYF